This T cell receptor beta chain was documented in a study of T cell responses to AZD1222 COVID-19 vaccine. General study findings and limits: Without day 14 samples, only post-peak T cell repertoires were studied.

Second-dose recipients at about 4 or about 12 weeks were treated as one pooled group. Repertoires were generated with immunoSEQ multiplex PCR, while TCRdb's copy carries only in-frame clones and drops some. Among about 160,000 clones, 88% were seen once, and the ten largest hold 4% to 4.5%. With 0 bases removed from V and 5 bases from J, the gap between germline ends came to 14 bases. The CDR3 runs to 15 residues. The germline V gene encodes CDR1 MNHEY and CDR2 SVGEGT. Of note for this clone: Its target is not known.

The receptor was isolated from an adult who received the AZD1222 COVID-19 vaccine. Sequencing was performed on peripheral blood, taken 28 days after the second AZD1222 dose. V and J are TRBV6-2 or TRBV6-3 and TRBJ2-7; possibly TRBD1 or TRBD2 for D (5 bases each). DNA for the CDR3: TGTGCCAGCAGTTACTCGCCCCGGGACGAGGACGAGCAGTACTTC. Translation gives CASSYSPRDEDEQYF.